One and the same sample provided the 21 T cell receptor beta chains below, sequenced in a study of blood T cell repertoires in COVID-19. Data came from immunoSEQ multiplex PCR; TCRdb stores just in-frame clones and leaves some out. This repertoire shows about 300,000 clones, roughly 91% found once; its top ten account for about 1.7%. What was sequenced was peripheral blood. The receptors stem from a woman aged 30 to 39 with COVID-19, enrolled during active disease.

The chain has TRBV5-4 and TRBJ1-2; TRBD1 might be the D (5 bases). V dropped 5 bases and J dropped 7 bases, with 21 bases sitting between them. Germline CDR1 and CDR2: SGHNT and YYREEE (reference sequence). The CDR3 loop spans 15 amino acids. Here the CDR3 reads CASRPSAQGAGGYTF. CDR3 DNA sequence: TGTGCCAGCAGACCTTCAGCTCAGGGCGCCGGTGGCTACACCTTC.

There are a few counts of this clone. The CDR3 region has the DNA TGTGCCAGCAGCCGGAACAGGGGCGCCGCGGTGGAGCAGTACTTC. It codes for CASSRNRGAAVEQYF. The V gene is TRBV7-9, the J gene TRBJ2-7, with 7 bases identical to TRBD1. The CDR3 consists of 15 residues. Germline trimming cut 5 bases from V and 7 bases from J; bases unmatched to any gene: 14. Germline CDR1 is SEHNR and CDR2 is FQNEAQ (reference sequence).

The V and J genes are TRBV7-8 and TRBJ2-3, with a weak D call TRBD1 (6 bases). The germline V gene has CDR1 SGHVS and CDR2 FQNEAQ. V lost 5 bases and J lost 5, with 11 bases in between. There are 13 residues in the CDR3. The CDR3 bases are TGTGCCAGCAGCACTCAGGGGCAAGATACGCAGTATTTT. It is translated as CASSTQGQDTQYF.

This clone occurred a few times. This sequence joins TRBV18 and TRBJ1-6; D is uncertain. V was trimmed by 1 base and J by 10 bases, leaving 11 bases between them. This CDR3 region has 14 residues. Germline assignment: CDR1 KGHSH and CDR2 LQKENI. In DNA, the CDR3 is TGTGCCAGCTCACCACTGGCCCTGGAGTCACCCCTCCACTTT. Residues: CASSPLALESPLHF.

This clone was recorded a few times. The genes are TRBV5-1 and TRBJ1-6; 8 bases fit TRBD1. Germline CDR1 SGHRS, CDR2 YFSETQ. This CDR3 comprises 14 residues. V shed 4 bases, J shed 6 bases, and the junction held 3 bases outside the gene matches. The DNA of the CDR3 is TGCGCCAGCAGCAGGGACAGGACTAATTCACCCCTCCACTTT. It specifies CASSRDRTNSPLHF.

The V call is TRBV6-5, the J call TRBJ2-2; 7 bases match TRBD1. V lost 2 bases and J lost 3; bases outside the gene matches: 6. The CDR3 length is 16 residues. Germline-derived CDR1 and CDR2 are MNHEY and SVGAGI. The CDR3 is CASSYPTGRDTGELFF. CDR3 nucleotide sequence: TGTGCCAGCAGTTACCCGACAGGGCGGGACACCGGGGAGCTGTTTTTT.

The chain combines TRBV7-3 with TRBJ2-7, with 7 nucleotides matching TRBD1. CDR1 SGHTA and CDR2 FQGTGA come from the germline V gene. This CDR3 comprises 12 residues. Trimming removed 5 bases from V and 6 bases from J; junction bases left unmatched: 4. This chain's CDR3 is CASSRQGGEQYF. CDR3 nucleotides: TGTGCCAGCAGCCGACAGGGCGGCGAGCAGTACTTC.

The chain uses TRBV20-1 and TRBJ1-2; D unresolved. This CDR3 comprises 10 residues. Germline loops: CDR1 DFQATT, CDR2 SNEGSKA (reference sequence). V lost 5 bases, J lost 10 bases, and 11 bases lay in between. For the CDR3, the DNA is TGCAGTGCTGCGGACGGGAACTACACCTTC. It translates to CSAADGNYTF.

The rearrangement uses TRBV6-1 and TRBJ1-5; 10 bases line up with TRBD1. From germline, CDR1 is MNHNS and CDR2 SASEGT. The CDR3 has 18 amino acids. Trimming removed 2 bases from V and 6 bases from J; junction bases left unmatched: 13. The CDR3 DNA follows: TGTGCCAGCAGTGAAAGGGCAGGGACAGGGGCCCTCCTTCAGCCCCAGCATTTT. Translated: CASSERAGTGALLQPQHF.

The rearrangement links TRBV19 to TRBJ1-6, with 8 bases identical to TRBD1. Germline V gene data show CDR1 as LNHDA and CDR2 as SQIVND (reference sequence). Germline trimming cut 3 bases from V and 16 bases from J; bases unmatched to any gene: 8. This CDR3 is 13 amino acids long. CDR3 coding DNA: TGTGCCAGTAGTATCGGACAGGGAAGGAGGCTCCACTTT. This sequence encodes CASSIGQGRRLHF.

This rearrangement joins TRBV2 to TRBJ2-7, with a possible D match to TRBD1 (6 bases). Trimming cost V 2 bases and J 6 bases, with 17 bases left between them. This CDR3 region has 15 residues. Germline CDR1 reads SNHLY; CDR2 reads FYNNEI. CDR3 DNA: TGTGCCAGCAGTGAATTTGGGGGCAGGGTCATCGAGCAGTACTTC. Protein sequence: CASSEFGGRVIEQYF.

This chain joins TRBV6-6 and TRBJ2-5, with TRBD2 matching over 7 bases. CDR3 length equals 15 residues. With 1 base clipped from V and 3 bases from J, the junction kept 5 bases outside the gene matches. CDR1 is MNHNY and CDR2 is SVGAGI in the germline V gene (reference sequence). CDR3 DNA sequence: TGTGCCAGCAGTTACTGGCGGGGGAGTGAAGAGACCCAGTACTTC. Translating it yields CASSYWRGSEETQYF.

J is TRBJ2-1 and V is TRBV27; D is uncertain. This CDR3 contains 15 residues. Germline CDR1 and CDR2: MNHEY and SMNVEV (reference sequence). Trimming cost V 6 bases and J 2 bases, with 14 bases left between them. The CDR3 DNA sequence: TGTGCCAGCAGCCTGACTTCCTCAACCTACAATGAGCAGTTCTTC. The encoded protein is CASSLTSSTYNEQFF.

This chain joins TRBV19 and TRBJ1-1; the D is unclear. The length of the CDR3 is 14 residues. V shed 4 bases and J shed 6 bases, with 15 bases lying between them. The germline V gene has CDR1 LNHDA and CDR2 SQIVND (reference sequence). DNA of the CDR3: TGTGCCAGTAGTAGAAATCCGACTGCCCCTGAAGCTTTCTTT. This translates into CASSRNPTAPEAFF.

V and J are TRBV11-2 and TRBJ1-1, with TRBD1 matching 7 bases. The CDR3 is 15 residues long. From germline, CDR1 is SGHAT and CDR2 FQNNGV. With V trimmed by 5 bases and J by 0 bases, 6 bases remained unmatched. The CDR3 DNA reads TGTGCCAGCAGCATACGACAGGGATTGAACACTGAAGCTTTCTTT. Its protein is CASSIRQGLNTEAFF. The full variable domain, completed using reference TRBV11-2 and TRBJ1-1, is EAGVAQSPRYKIIEKRQSVAFWCNPISGHATLYWYQQILGQGPKLLIQFQNNGVVDDSQLPKDRFSAERLKGVDSTLKIQPAKLEDSAVYLCASSIRQGLNTEAFFGQGTRLTVV.

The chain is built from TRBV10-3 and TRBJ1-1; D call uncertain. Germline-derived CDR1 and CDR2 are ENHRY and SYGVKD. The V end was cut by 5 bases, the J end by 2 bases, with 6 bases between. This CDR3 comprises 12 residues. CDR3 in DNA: TGTGCCATCAGTAAGAGTAACACTGAAGCTTTCTTT. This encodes CAISKSNTEAFF.

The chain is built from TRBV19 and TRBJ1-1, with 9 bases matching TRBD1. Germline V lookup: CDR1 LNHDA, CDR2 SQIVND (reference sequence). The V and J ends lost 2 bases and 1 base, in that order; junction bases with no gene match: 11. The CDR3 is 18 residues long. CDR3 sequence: CASSIKEDRGEWNTEAFF. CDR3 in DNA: TGTGCCAGTAGTATAAAGGAGGACAGGGGAGAGTGGAACACTGAAGCTTTCTTT.

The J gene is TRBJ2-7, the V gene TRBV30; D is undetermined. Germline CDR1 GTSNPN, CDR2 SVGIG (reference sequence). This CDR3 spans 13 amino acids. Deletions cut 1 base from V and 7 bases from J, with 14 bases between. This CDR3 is CAWSAYGSREQYF. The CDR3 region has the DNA TGTGCCTGGAGTGCATACGGTAGTCGGGAGCAGTACTTC.

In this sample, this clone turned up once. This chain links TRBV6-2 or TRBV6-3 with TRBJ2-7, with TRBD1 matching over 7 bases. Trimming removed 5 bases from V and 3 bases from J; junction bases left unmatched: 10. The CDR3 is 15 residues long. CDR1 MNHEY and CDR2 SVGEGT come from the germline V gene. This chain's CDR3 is CASSLRQGDDYEQYF. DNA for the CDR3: TGTGCCAGCAGTCTACGACAGGGAGACGACTACGAGCAGTACTTC.

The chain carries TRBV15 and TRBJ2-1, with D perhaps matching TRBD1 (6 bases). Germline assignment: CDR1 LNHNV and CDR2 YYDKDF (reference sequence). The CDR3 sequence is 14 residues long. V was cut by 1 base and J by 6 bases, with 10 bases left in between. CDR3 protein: CATSRGTDPNEQFF. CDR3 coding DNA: TGTGCCACCAGCAGAGGGACAGACCCCAATGAGCAGTTCTTC.

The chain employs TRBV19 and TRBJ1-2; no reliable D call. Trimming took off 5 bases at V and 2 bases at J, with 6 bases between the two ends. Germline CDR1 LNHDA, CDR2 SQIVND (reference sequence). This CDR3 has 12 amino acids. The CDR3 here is CASSVLNYGYTF. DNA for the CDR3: TGTGCCAGTAGTGTCTTAAACTATGGCTACACCTTC.